The rows below give T cell receptor beta chains drawn from one sample of a study of neurological immune-mediated disorders. TCRdb re-derived calls from the 5' RACE reads in MiXCR, one entry per CDR3 protein. The table lists 65,000 to 85,000 distinct CDR3 sequences, 3.2% of them singletons. The sequenced sample was PBMCs. The receptors here all came from a woman aged 45-60 years with multiple sclerosis. CDR3s include the opening cysteine and the closing phenylalanine or tryptophan. D genes are given only for firm matches. Sizes are listed as once, few or many counts, or a class when the clone is expanded.

v_gene: TRBV5-1
abundance: many
j_gene: TRBJ2-2
d_gene: .
len: 14
CDR3nt: TGCGCCAGCAGCACCCGGGACCTCACCGGGGAGCTGTTTTTT
CDR3aa: CASSTRDLTGELFF

v_gene: TRBV7-2
abundance: many
j_gene: TRBJ1-1
d_gene: TRBD1
len: 13
CDR3nt: TGTGCCAGCAGCATCCAGACAGGGACTGAAGCTTTCTTT
CDR3aa: CASSIQTGTEAFF

v_gene: TRBV5-1
abundance: many
j_gene: TRBJ1-2
d_gene: .
len: 14
CDR3nt: TGCGCCAGCAGCTTGGTGGCAAACACCTATGGCTACACCTTC
CDR3aa: CASSLVANTYGYTF

v_gene: TRBV5-1
abundance: many
j_gene: TRBJ2-7
d_gene: .
len: 14
CDR3nt: TGCGCCAGCAGCTTGGGGCAGAACAACTACGAGCAGTACTTC
CDR3aa: CASSLGQNNYEQYF

v_gene: TRBV4-3
abundance: many
j_gene: TRBJ2-1
d_gene: TRBD2
len: 16
CDR3nt: TGCGCCAGCAGCCAAGGCCTAGCGGGAGCCTACAATGAGCAGTTCTTC
CDR3aa: CASSQGLAGAYNEQFF

v_gene: TRBV20-1
abundance: many
j_gene: TRBJ2-1
d_gene: .
len: 13
CDR3nt: TGCAGCTACTCCGGGGGGCCACGAAATGAGCAGTTCTTC
CDR3aa: CSYSGGPRNEQFF

v_gene: TRBV2
abundance: many
j_gene: TRBJ2-1
d_gene: .
len: 11
CDR3nt: TGTGCCAGCAGCACACCGGGAGAGCAGTTCTTC
CDR3aa: CASSTPGEQFF

v_gene: TRBV27
abundance: many
j_gene: TRBJ1-1
d_gene: TRBD1
len: 15
CDR3nt: TGTGCCAGCAGTTACGGACAGGGTGGGAACACTGAAGCTTTCTTT
CDR3aa: CASSYGQGGNTEAFF

v_gene: TRBV2
abundance: many
j_gene: TRBJ1-5
d_gene: .
len: 14
CDR3nt: TGTGCCAGCAGTGAAAGGGTCTTCCTACAGCCCCAGCATTTT
CDR3aa: CASSERVFLQPQHF

v_gene: TRBV5-1
abundance: many
j_gene: TRBJ2-3
d_gene: .
len: 17
CDR3nt: TGCGCCAGCAGCTTCATCCGGGACTCCGTAAGCACAGATACGCAGTATTTT
CDR3aa: CASSFIRDSVSTDTQYF

v_gene: TRBV28
abundance: few
j_gene: TRBJ1-2
d_gene: .
len: 13
CDR3nt: TGTGCCAGCAGTTTATTAGGCGATTATGGCTACACCTTC
CDR3aa: CASSLLGDYGYTF

v_gene: TRBV12-3/TRBV12-4
abundance: many
j_gene: TRBJ1-3
d_gene: .
len: 15
CDR3nt: TGTGCCAGCAACTTATTGGACAGCTCTGGAAACACCATATATTTT
CDR3aa: CASNLLDSSGNTIYF

v_gene: TRBV29-1
abundance: few
j_gene: TRBJ2-1
d_gene: TRBD2
len: 18
CDR3nt: TGCAGCGTTGCCCTCTATGGGACTAGCGGGATCTCCTACAATGAGCAGTTCTTC
CDR3aa: CSVALYGTSGISYNEQFF

v_gene: TRBV10-3
abundance: many
j_gene: TRBJ2-5
d_gene: .
len: 11
CDR3nt: TGTGCCATCAGTGATCGGGAGACCCAGTACTTC
CDR3aa: CAISDRETQYF

v_gene: TRBV20-1
abundance: many
j_gene: TRBJ2-1
d_gene: .
len: 15
CDR3nt: TGCAGTGCTACCTCAACGGCTAGCTCCTACAATGAGCAGTTCTTC
CDR3aa: CSATSTASSYNEQFF

v_gene: TRBV6-2/TRBV6-3
abundance: many
j_gene: TRBJ2-4
d_gene: .
len: 16
CDR3nt: TGTGCCAGCAGTTCGGGTCAGCTTCTGGCCAAAAACATTCAGTACTTC
CDR3aa: CASSSGQLLAKNIQYF

v_gene: TRBV27
abundance: many
j_gene: TRBJ1-1
d_gene: .
len: 16
CDR3nt: TGTGCCAGCACCACAGGGATTCGTTCCGGGGAGGGGGAGGCTTTCTTT
CDR3aa: CASTTGIRSGEGEAFF

v_gene: TRBV3-1
abundance: many
j_gene: TRBJ2-1
d_gene: .
len: 15
CDR3nt: TGTGCCTCCGGGGTGGGGGGGCTAGCTTACAATGAGCAGTTCTTC
CDR3aa: CASGVGGLAYNEQFF

v_gene: TRBV5-1
abundance: many
j_gene: TRBJ1-1
d_gene: .
len: 15
CDR3nt: TGCGCCAGCAGCTTGGGCTCACAAATGAACACTGAAGCTTTCTTT
CDR3aa: CASSLGSQMNTEAFF

v_gene: TRBV3-1
abundance: many
j_gene: TRBJ2-1
d_gene: TRBD2
len: 16
CDR3nt: TGTGCCAGCAGCCCAGGACTAGCGGGACTCTACAATGAGCAGTTCTTC
CDR3aa: CASSPGLAGLYNEQFF